The 29 T cell receptor beta chains given below trace back to one sample, sequenced in a study of blood T cell repertoires in COVID-19. The protocol was immunoSEQ multiplex PCR, while the TCRdb copy is restricted to in-frame clones and leaves out a portion. The data show some 66,000 clones, around 89% seen once. The source material was peripheral blood. Every receptor here comes from a human donor with active COVID-19. The donor label of this sample is uncertain.

This clone was observed a few times. The rearrangement joins TRBV6-6 to TRBJ2-2; tentative D call: TRBD2 (6 bases). CDR1 and CDR2 from the germline V gene are MNHNY and SVGAGI (reference sequence). V lost 6 bases and J 5 bases, leaving 10 bases between the germline ends. This CDR3 spans 13 amino acids. CDR3 DNA sequence: TGTGCCAGCAGCCCTCGGGGGACCGGGGAGCTGTTTTTT. This translates into CASSPRGTGELFF.

The gene calls are TRBV28 and TRBJ2-7; D uncertain. The germline V gene encodes CDR1 MDHEN and CDR2 SYDVKM. This CDR3 spans 13 amino acids. The V end was cut by 5 bases, the J end by 0 bases, with 8 bases between. CDR3 DNA: TGTGCCAGCAGTACCGACACCTCCTACGAGCAGTACTTC. It codes for CASSTDTSYEQYF.

A single count supports this clone. V is TRBV2 and J is TRBJ2-7, with TRBD2 matching over 8 bases. CDR3 length: 15 amino acids. V lost 8 bases and J lost 6; bases outside the gene matches: 15. Germline V gene sequence: CDR1 SNHLY, CDR2 FYNNEI. CDR3 DNA: TGTGCCAGCTCCGGGGTAGCGGGGTCCTCGGGCGAGCAGTACTTC. Its protein product is CASSGVAGSSGEQYF.

The V and J genes are TRBV29-1 and TRBJ2-5; 12 nucleotides match TRBD1. This CDR3 spans 16 amino acids. Germline CDR1 and CDR2: SQVTM and ANQGSEA. Trimming cost V 4 bases and J 5 bases; bases outside gene matches: 11. The CDR3 nucleotides are TGCAGCGTTGCTTCGAAGGGACAGGGGGCTATGGAGACCCAGTACTTC. It yields the protein CSVASKGQGAMETQYF.

The chain is built from TRBV5-1 and TRBJ2-1; 14 bases are shared with TRBD2. This CDR3 contains 16 residues. Germline V gives CDR1 SGHRS, CDR2 YFSETQ. Unmatched junction bases numbered 8, after V lost 5 bases and J lost 7 bases. The CDR3 loop reads CASRTSGGVPGNEQFF. CDR3 in DNA: TGCGCCAGCAGGACTAGCGGGGGGGTCCCCGGGAATGAGCAGTTCTTC.

The chain links TRBV6-5 to TRBJ1-4; 8 nucleotides agree with TRBD1. Germline CDR1 reads MNHEY; CDR2 reads SVGAGI. This CDR3 contains 12 residues. V was pared by 7 bases and J by 10 bases, with 5 bases of the junction left unmatched. CDR3 amino acids: CASTGQGRKLFF. As DNA, the CDR3 is TGTGCCAGCACAGGACAGGGCAGAAAACTGTTTTTT.

This clone was picked up a small number of times. The chain has TRBV28 and TRBJ1-2, with 8 nucleotides matching TRBD1. J lost 2 bases, V lost 5 bases, and 4 bases had no gene match. This CDR3 is built from 14 residues. From germline, CDR1 is MDHEN and CDR2 SYDVKM. The DNA for the CDR3 is TGTGCCAGCAGTCCGGGACAGGACAACTATGGCTACACCTTC. The encoded protein is CASSPGQDNYGYTF.

The chain couples TRBV7-3 to TRBJ2-2; a possible D gene is TRBD1 (6 bases). The CDR3 consists of 15 residues. The germline V and J ends were trimmed by 5 bases and 4 bases, with 14 bases remaining between them. Per germline, CDR1 SGHTA and CDR2 FQGTGA. The CDR3 loop is CASSQDRTGTGELFF. Written as DNA, the CDR3 is TGTGCCAGCAGCCAAGACAGGACGGGCACCGGGGAGCTGTTTTTT.

V and J are TRBV4-3 and TRBJ1-2; 11 bases agree with TRBD1. With 2 bases clipped from V and 8 bases from J, the junction kept 7 bases outside the gene matches. CDR1 is LGHNA, CDR2 YSLEER, per germline. The CDR3 is made up of 15 amino acids. The CDR3 bases are TGCGCCAGCAGCCAATCAGGACAGGGGGCACGCGGCTACACCTTC. Its protein product is CASSQSGQGARGYTF.

This chain connects TRBV6-6 to TRBJ2-5, with 7 bases aligning to TRBD2. The CDR3 totals 15 residues. The germline V gene has CDR1 MNHNY and CDR2 SVGAGI (reference sequence). Germline trimming cut 8 bases from V and 2 bases from J; bases unmatched to any gene: 11. This CDR3 reads CASSQSGNRQETQYF. CDR3 sequence (DNA): TGTGCCAGCTCCCAAAGCGGGAATCGGCAAGAGACCCAGTACTTC.

The gene calls are TRBV7-2 and TRBJ2-1; 11 bases agree with TRBD2. The trim removed 4 bases at V and 7 bases at J, leaving 15 bases unmatched. CDR1 and CDR2 (germline): SGHTA, FQGNSA. The CDR3 has 18 residues. CDR3 amino acids: CASSSQALAGGQGNEQFF. For the CDR3, the DNA is TGTGCCAGCAGCTCCCAGGCGTTAGCGGGGGGGCAGGGGAATGAGCAGTTCTTC.

V and J are TRBV21-1 and TRBJ2-3; TRBD2 is the table's D call and was not checked against the DNA. TRBV21-1 has pseudogene status. The CDR3 has 16 residues. For the CDR3, the DNA is TGTGCCAGCAGCAACCCCGAGCCTTATGTCGCAGATACGCAGTATTTT. Translation: CASSNPEPYVADTQYF.

The rearrangement uses TRBV10-3 and TRBJ2-7; the match to TRBD1 covers 7 bases. Germline lookup yields CDR1 ENHRY and CDR2 SYGVKD. V shed 5 bases and J 3 bases; nucleotides not matched to a gene: 4. The CDR3 sequence is 13 residues long. The CDR3 reads CAISPRQGYEQYF. CDR3 bases: TGTGCCATCAGTCCGAGACAGGGCTACGAGCAGTACTTC.

The V gene is TRBV5-8, the J gene TRBJ2-2; TRBD2 matches 8 bases. CDR3 length equals 16 residues. Germline CDR1 is SGHTS and CDR2 is YDEGEE. After removal of 0 bases from V and 3 bases from J, the junction contained 4 bases not matched to a gene. The CDR3 loop reads CASSLEWRGDTGELFF. CDR3 nucleotide sequence: TGTGCCAGCAGCTTGGAATGGCGGGGGGACACCGGGGAGCTGTTTTTT.

This clone was seen a few times. This chain uses TRBV4-3 with TRBJ2-7; unclear D gene. CDR3 length: 15 residues. With 2 bases removed from V and 3 bases from J, the gap between germline ends came to 14 bases. CDR1 and CDR2 (germline): LGHNA, YSLEER. The CDR3 DNA reads as TGCGCCAGCAGCCAACGCGACGGCGGCCACTACGAGCAGTACTTC. Translation gives CASSQRDGGHYEQYF.

The rearrangement uses TRBV19 and TRBJ1-5; TRBD1 matches at 10 bases. The CDR3 runs to 15 residues. Germline V gene data show CDR1 as LNHDA and CDR2 as SQIVND (reference sequence). The V gene end was trimmed by 1 base and the J gene end by 4 bases; junction bases not matched to a gene: 1. The CDR3 DNA follows: TGTGCCAGTAGTATAGGGGACAGGGGAAATCAGCCCCAGCATTTT. It encodes CASSIGDRGNQPQHF. The whole variable domain, remainder taken from reference TRBV19 and TRBJ1-5, is DGGITQSPKYLFRKEGQNVTLSCEQNLNHDAMYWYRQDPGQGLRLIYYSQIVNDFQKGDIAEGYSVSREKKESFPLTVTSAQKNPTAFYLCASSIGDRGNQPQHFGDGTRLSIL.

This clone was seen once. The rearrangement joins TRBV5-1 to TRBJ1-2; 7 bases are a match to TRBD1. J was trimmed by 8 bases and V by 4 bases; bases with no gene match: 11. In germline, CDR1 is SGHRS, CDR2 YFSETQ. The CDR3 runs 14 residues. CDR3 in DNA: TGCGCCAGCAGCGTTCCCGGGACAGAAAGCGGCTACACCTTC. This sequence encodes CASSVPGTESGYTF.

The V gene is TRBV5-6, the J gene TRBJ2-2, with D maybe TRBD1 (6 bases). The CDR3 loop spans 17 amino acids. The germline gives CDR1 SGHDT, CDR2 YYEEEE. The germline V and J ends were trimmed by 2 bases and 4 bases, with 18 bases remaining between them. CDR3 loop: CASSLSPGTQVTGELFF. The DNA of the CDR3 is TGTGCCAGCAGCTTATCCCCCGGGACACAAGTCACCGGGGAGCTGTTTTTT.

This clone was seen once. The J gene is TRBJ2-2, the V gene TRBV2; D gene uncertain. The CDR3 covers 13 residues. Looked up from germline, CDR1 is SNHLY and CDR2 is FYNNEI. Trimming left V 4 bases short and J 4 bases short, with 7 bases between. CDR3 loop: CASSGLSTGELFF. CDR3 nucleotides: TGTGCCAGCAGTGGGCTCAGCACCGGGGAGCTGTTTTTT.

The V call is TRBV16, the J call TRBJ1-3; D call uncertain. Looked up from germline, CDR1 is KGHSY and CDR2 is FQNENV. This CDR3 is 17 amino acids long. Trimming removed 0 bases from V and 0 bases from J, with 12 bases in between. CDR3 protein: CASSQSVPSNSGNTIYF. DNA of the CDR3: TGTGCCAGCAGCCAATCTGTCCCAAGCAACTCTGGAAACACCATATATTTT.

The chain links TRBV7-2 to TRBJ2-7; the D gene is possibly TRBD2 (5 bases). The CDR3 runs 15 residues. V lost 2 bases to trimming and J lost 1 base, with 12 bases between them. Germline CDR1 reads SGHTA; CDR2 reads FQGNSA. CDR3 DNA sequence: TGTGCCAGCAGCTTAAAGGGCACGGGATCCTACGAGCAGTACTTC. Translating it yields CASSLKGTGSYEQYF.

This rearrangement joins TRBV29-1 to TRBJ1-4, with 7 positions matching TRBD1. Germline lookup yields CDR1 SQVTM and CDR2 ANQGSEA. The CDR3 totals 14 residues. The V gene end was trimmed by 5 bases and the J gene end by 2 bases; junction bases not matched to a gene: 5. CDR3 nucleotide sequence: TGCAGCGTTCAAATACAGGGGACTAATGAAAAACTGTTTTTT. Encoded protein: CSVQIQGTNEKLFF.

In nucleotides, the CDR3 is TGTGCCAGCAGCTTAGGTCAGAAAAACATTCAGTACTTC. Translated, it gives CASSLGQKNIQYF. The chain is built from TRBV7-3 and TRBJ2-4, with no clear D. V shed 2 bases and J shed 4 bases, with 6 bases lying between them. The CDR3 runs to 13 residues. CDR1 and CDR2 (germline): SGHTA, FQGTGA.

This clone was found a few times. CDR3 loop: CASTGAYNSPLHF. CDR3 nucleotides: TGTGCCTCGACGGGGGCCTATAATTCACCCCTCCACTTT. The chain joins TRBV28 to TRBJ1-6; D is possibly TRBD1 (5 bases). The V gene's germline CDR1 is MDHEN and CDR2 SYDVKM. Trimming removed 11 bases from V and 2 bases from J, with 10 bases in between. The CDR3 spans 13 residues.

This rearrangement joins TRBV28 to TRBJ1-4, with 9 positions matching TRBD1. Looked up from germline, CDR1 is MDHEN and CDR2 is SYDVKM. Unmatched junction bases numbered 9, after V lost 5 bases and J lost 8 bases. The CDR3 loop spans 15 amino acids. In DNA form, the CDR3 reads TGTGCCAGCAGTCTACCGGGACAGGGCGGAGAAAAACTGTTTTTT. It is translated as CASSLPGQGGEKLFF.

This rearrangement joins TRBV5-4 to TRBJ2-1, with a possible D match to TRBD2 (5 bases). The CDR3 runs to 13 residues. Trimming removed 4 bases at V and 6 bases at J, with 11 bases between. Germline values: CDR1 SGHNT, CDR2 YYREEE (reference sequence). The CDR3 nucleotides read TGTGCCAGCAGCGGGCTTCTAGCCAATGAGCAGTTCTTC. The encoded protein is CASSGLLANEQFF.

Note on this clone: A junction end diverges from the germline sequence, so it may reflect a read error. The CDR3 DNA sequence: TGTGCCAGCAGTCAAGAATGGGGGGTTGTAAGAGGCTACACCTTC. It specifies CASSQEWGVVRGYTF. The chain carries TRBV4-2 and TRBJ1-2, with a tentative D call TRBD1 (5 bases). CDR1 is LGHNA and CDR2 is YNFKEQ in the germline V gene. The CDR3 contains 15 residues.

This clone was seen a single time. V is TRBV18 and J is TRBJ2-2; D ambiguous. Deletions cut 6 bases from V and 0 bases from J, with 14 bases between. This CDR3 is built from 16 residues. CDR1 and CDR2 (germline): KGHSH, LQKENI. The CDR3 loop reads CASSLSLAPNTGELFF. CDR3 bases: TGTGCCAGCTCGCTTTCTCTGGCCCCGAACACCGGGGAGCTGTTTTTT.

This chain links TRBV2 with TRBJ2-2; 9 nucleotides agree with TRBD1. The CDR3 is 15 amino acids. V lost 5 bases, J lost 4 bases, and 5 bases stayed unmatched. Germline V gene lookup returns CDR1 SNHLY and CDR2 FYNNEI. CDR3 in DNA: TGTGCCAGCAGTCCTCAGACAGGGGGCACCGGGGAGCTGTTTTTT. Translation gives CASSPQTGGTGELFF.